The rows below give T cell receptor beta chains drawn from one sample of a study of radiotherapy plus CTLA-4 blockade in lung cancer. Sequenced by immunoSEQ multiplex PCR; TCRdb stores in-frame clones only, minus some. Of over 85,000 clones listed, under 85% were seen once; the top ten hold roughly 2.8%. The sequencing here drew on peripheral blood, taken from a patient treated with radiotherapy plus ipilimumab. The receptors shown here come from a human donor with non-small cell lung cancer who had a partial response to radiotherapy plus ipilimumab. Some clones in this sample may be carry-over from other donors' samples. Both conserved end residues are part of each CDR3. A D gene is named only where the DNA matches it firmly. Size tells how often a clone was seen (once, few, many) or the class of an expanded clone, and some rows leave it out.

TRBV2	.	.	TRBJ2-5	TGTGCCAGCAAATTTAGCAACTTGTTTCAAGAGACCCAGTACTTC	CASKFSNLFQETQYF
TRBV5-4	.	TRBD2	TRBJ2-1	TGTGCCAGCAGCTGGGGACTAGCGGGAGCCTCCTACAATGAGCAGTTCTTC	CASSWGLAGASYNEQFF
TRBV11-3	.	.	TRBJ2-2	TGTGCCAGTAGCCGGGGCGGGGAGCTGTTTTTT	CASSRGGELFF
TRBV2	.	.	TRBJ2-5	TGTGCCAGCACCAGAAGGTCCGGGGGACAAGAGACCCAGTACTTC	CASTRRSGGQETQYF
TRBV11-2	.	TRBD1	TRBJ2-6	TGTGCCAGCAGCTTAGAGTCTGGACAGGGGGCTTCTGGGGCCAACGTCCTGACTTTC	CASSLESGQGASGANVLTF
TRBV28	.	.	TRBJ1-4	TGTGCCAGCAGTTTAAGTGTAGTTAATGAAAAACTGTTTTTT	CASSLSVVNEKLFF
TRBV2	.	TRBD2	TRBJ2-7	TGTGCCAGCACGGGACTAGCGGGGTCCTACGAGCAGTACTTC	CASTGLAGSYEQYF
TRBV19	few	TRBD1	TRBJ1-4	TGTGCCAGCGGGGACAGGGCGAATGAAAAACTGTTTTTT	CASGDRANEKLFF
TRBV5-6	.	TRBD1	TRBJ2-7	TGTGCCAGCAGCCTCTACTCAGGGACAGGGAAGATCGAGCAGTACTTC	CASSLYSGTGKIEQYF
TRBV19	.	TRBD1	TRBJ2-2	TGTGCCAGTAGTAGACGGACAGGGAACACCGGGGAGCTGTTTTTT	CASSRRTGNTGELFF
TRBV10-3	few	TRBD1	TRBJ1-5	TGTGCCATCAGTCGGACAGGGATGGAGCCCCAGCATTTT	CAISRTGMEPQHF
TRBV28	.	TRBD1	TRBJ2-7	TGTGCCACGTCGGGACAGGGGTGGGAGCAGTACTTC	CATSGQGWEQYF
TRBV28	.	TRBD1	TRBJ2-7	TGTGCCAGCAGTCGGCCCGGGACAGGGCGCTCGGAACAGTACTTC	CASSRPGTGRSEQYF
TRBV4-2	.	TRBD2	TRBJ2-7	TGTGCCAGCAGCCAAGATCTCGGGGCCAGCGGGATGGTGTACTTC	CASSQDLGASGMVYF
TRBV18	.	TRBD2	TRBJ2-7	TGTGCCAGCTCACCACAAGGATACGGCGGGAGCTACGAGCAGTACTTC	CASSPQGYGGSYEQYF
TRBV14	.	.	TRBJ2-2	TGTGCCAGCAGCCCACAGTTAAAGGCAGGGGCTGTCGGGGAGCTGTTTTTT	CASSPQLKAGAVGELFF